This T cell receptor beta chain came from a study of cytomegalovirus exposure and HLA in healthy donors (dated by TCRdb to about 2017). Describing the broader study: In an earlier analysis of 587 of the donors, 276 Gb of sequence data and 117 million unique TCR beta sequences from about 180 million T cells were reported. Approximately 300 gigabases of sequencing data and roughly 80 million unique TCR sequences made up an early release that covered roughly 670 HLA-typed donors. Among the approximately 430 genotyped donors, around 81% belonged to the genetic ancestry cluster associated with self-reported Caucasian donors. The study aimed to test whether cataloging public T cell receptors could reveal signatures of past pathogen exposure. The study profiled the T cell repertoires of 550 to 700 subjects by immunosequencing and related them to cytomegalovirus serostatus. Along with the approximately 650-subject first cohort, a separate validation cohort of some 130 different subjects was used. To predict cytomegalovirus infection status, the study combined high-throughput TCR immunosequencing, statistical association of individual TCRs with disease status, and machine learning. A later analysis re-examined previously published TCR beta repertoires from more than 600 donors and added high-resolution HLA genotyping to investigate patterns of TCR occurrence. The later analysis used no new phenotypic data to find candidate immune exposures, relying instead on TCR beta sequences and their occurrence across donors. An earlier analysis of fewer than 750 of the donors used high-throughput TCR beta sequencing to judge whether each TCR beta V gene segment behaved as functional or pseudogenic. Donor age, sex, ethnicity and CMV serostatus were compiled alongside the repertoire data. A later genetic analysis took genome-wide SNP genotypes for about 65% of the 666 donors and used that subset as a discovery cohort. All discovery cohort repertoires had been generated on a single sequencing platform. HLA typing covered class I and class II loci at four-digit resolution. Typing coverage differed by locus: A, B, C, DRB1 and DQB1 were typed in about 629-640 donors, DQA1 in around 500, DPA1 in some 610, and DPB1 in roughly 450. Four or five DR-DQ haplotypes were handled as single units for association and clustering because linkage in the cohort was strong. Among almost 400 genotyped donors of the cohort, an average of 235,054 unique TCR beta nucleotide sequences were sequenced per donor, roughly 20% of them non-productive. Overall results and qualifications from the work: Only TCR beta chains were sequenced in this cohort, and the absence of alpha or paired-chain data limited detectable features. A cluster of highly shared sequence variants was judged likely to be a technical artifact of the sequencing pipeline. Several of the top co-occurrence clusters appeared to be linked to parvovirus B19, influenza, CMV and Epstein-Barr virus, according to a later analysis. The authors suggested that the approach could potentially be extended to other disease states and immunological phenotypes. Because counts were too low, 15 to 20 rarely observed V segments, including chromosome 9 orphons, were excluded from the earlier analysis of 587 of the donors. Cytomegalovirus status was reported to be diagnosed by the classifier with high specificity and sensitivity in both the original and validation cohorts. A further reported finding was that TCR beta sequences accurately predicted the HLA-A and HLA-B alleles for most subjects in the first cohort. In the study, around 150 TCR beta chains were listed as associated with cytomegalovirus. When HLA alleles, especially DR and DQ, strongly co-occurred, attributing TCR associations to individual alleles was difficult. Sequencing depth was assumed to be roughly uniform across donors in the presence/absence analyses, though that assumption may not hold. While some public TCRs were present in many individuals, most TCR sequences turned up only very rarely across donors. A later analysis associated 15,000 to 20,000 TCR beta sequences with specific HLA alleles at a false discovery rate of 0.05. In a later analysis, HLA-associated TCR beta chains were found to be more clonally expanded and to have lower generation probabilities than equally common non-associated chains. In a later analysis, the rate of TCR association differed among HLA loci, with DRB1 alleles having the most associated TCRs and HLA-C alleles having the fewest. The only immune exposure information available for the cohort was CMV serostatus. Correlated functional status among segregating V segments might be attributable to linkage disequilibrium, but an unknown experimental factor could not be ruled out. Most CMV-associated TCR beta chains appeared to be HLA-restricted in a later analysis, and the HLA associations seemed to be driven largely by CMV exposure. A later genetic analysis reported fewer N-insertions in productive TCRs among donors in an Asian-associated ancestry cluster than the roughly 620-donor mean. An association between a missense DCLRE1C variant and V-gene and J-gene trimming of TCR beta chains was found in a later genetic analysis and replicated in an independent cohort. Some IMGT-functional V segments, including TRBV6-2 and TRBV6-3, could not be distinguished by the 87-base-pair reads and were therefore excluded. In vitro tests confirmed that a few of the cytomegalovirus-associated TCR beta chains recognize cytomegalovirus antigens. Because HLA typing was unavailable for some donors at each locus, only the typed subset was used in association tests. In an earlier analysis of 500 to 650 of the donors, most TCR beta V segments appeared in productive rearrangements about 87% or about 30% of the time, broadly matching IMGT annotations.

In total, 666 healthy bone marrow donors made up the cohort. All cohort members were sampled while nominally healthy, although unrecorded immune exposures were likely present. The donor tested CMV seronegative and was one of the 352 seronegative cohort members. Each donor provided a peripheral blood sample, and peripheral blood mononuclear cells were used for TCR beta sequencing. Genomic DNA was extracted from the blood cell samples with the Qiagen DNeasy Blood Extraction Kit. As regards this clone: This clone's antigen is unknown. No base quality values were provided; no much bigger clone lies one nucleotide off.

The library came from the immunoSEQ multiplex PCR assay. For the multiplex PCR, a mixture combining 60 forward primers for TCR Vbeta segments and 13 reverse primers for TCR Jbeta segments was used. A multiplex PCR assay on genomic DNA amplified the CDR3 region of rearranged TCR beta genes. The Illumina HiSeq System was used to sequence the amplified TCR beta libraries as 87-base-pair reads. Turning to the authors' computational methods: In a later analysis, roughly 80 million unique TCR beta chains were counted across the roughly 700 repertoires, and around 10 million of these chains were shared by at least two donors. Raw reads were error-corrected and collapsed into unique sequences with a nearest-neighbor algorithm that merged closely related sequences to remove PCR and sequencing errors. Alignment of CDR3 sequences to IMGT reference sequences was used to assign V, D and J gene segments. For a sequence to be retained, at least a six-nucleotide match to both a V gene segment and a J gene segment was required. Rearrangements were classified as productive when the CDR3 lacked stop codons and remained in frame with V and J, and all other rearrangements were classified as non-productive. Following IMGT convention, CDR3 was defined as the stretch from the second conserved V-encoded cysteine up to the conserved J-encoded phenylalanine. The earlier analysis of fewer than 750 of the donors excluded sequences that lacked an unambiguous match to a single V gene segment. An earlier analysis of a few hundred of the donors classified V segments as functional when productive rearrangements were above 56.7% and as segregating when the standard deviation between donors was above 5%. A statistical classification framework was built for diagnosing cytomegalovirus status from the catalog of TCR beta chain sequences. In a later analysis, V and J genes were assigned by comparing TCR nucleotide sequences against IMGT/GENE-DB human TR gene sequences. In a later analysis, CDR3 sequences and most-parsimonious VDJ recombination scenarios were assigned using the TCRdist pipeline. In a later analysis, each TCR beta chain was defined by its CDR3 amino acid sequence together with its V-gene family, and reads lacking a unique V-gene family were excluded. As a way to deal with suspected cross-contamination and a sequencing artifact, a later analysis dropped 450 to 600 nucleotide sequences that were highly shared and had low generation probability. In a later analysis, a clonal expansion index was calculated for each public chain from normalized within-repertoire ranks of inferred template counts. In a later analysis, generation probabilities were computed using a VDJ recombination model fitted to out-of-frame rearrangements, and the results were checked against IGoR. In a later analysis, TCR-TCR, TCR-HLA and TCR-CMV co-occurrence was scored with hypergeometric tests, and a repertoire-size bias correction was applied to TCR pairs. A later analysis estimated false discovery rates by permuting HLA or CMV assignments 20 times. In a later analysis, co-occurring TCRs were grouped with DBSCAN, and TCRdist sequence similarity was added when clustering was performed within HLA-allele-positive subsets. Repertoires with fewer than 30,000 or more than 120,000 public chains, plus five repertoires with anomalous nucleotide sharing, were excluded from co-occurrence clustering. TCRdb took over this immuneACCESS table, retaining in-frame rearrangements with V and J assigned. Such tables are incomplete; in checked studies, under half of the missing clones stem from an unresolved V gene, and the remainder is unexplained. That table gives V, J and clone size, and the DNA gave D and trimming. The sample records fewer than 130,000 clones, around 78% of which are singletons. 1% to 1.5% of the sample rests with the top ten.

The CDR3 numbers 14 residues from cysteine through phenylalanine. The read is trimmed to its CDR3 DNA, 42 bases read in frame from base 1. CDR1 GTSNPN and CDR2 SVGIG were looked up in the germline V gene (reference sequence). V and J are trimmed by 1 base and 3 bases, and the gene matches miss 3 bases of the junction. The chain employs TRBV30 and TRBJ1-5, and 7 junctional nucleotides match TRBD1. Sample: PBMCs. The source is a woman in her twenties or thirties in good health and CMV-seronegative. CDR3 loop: CAWSDGTVNQPQHF. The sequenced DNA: TGTGCCTGGAGTGACGGGACAGTCAATCAGCCCCAGCATTTT.